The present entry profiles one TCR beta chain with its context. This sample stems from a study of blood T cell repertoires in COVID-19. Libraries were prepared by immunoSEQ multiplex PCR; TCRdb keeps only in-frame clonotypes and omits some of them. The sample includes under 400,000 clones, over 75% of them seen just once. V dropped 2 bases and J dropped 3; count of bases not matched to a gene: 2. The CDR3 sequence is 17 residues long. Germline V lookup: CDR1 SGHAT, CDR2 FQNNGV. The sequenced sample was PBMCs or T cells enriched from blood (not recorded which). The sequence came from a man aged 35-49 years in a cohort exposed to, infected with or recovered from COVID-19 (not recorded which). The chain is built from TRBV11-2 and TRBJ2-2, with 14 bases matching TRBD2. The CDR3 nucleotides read TGTGCCAGCAGCTTAAGACTAGCGGGAGGGTACACCGGGGAGCTGTTTTTT. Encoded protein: CASSLRLAGGYTGELFF.